The 24 T cell receptor beta chains reported below all come from one sample, sequenced in a study of Ad26.COV2.S vaccination and SARS-CoV-2 variants. Treatment defined: around 19 received Ad26.COV2.S at low or high dose, single or two shots; 5 received placebo; per-sample allocation not given. Sampling took place 63 days after the first vaccine or placebo injection. Assay: immunoSEQ multiplex PCR; the TCRdb copy retains only in-frame clones and omits some. The sample carries about 500,000 clones, around 89% recorded once. The specimen was peripheral blood, collected in a trial of Ad26.COV2.S vaccine versus placebo. All receptors come from a person between 18 and 65 years old who received the Ad26.COV2.S COVID-19 vaccine or a placebo.

The chain is built from TRBV14 and TRBJ2-1, with unresolved D. CDR3 length: 13 amino acids. CDR1 is SGHDN and CDR2 is FVKESK in the germline V gene. V was trimmed by 1 base and J by 8 bases, leaving 9 bases between them. The CDR3 DNA reads as TGTGCCAGCAGCCAAGTGATACGGGATGAGCAGTTCTTC. Its translation is CASSQVIRDEQFF.

This clone appeared many times. V usage is TRBV6-4 and J usage is TRBJ2-2, with D possibly being TRBD1 (5 bases). CDR1 MRHNA and CDR2 SNTAGT come from the germline V gene. V shed 6 bases and J shed 4 bases, with 9 bases lying between them. This CDR3 is 13 amino acids long. DNA for the CDR3: TGTGCCAGCAGCGGACAAAGCACCGGGGAGCTGTTTTTT. Protein sequence: CASSGQSTGELFF.

This rearrangement joins TRBV3-1 (or the pseudogene TRBV3-2) to TRBJ2-1; possibly TRBD1 for D (5 bases). The V gene's germline CDR1 is LGHDT and CDR2 YNNKEL (reference sequence). The CDR3 consists of 14 residues. Trimming shortened V by 4 bases and J by 4 bases, and 11 bases separated the two germline ends. CDR3 in DNA: TGTGCCAGCAGCCCTCAGACAGAATACAATGAGCAGTTCTTC. It specifies CASSPQTEYNEQFF.

The chain recombines TRBV27 with TRBJ2-7; 8 positions match TRBD2. CDR3 length equals 15 residues. The V and J ends lost 3 bases and 6 bases, in that order; junction bases with no gene match: 10. Germline assignment: CDR1 MNHEY and CDR2 SMNVEV (reference sequence). In DNA, the CDR3 is TGTGCCAGCAGTTTTGGACTAGCCGCAGCAGGCGAGCAGTACTTC. Translating it yields CASSFGLAAAGEQYF.

The chain joins TRBV6-5 to TRBJ2-1; D might be TRBD2 (6 bases). The CDR3 sequence is 15 residues long. V gave up 6 bases and J gave up 0 bases, with 12 bases separating them. CDR1 MNHEY and CDR2 SVGAGI come from the germline V gene. The CDR3 region is CASRDYPSSYNEQFF. The CDR3 coding sequence is TGTGCCAGCAGGGACTACCCGAGCTCCTACAATGAGCAGTTCTTC.

V gene TRBV4-1 combines with J gene TRBJ1-2; maybe TRBD1 (6 bases). V lost 0 bases to trimming and J lost 4 bases, with 12 bases between them. CDR3 length: 15 amino acids. The germline gives CDR1 MGHRA, CDR2 YSYEKL. CDR3 region: CASSQDPQGFYGYTF. CDR3 nucleotides: TGCGCCAGCAGCCAAGACCCGCAGGGGTTCTATGGCTACACCTTC.

The chain is built from TRBV3-1 (or the pseudogene TRBV3-2) and TRBJ1-1; possible D gene TRBD1, 5 bases. Trimming removed 4 bases from V and 11 bases from J, with 17 bases in between. CDR3 length equals 13 residues. Looked up from germline, CDR1 is LGHDT and CDR2 is YNNKEL (reference sequence). CDR3 region: CASSLKLGGNAFF. The CDR3 DNA reads TGTGCCAGCAGCCTAAAATTGGGGGGGAATGCTTTCTTT.

The gene calls are TRBV19 and TRBJ2-2; D may be TRBD1 (6 bases). The CDR3 is made up of 12 amino acids. Trimming stripped 11 bases from V and 4 bases from J, with 11 bases between. Germline lookup yields CDR1 LNHDA and CDR2 SQIVND (reference sequence). This CDR3 reads CAVTGVTGELFF. The CDR3 DNA is TGTGCCGTGACAGGAGTCACCGGGGAGCTGTTTTTT.

The DNA of the CDR3 is TGTGCCATCAGTGAGTCGAGACTAGCGGGGTCAGATACGCAGTATTTT. It specifies CAISESRLAGSDTQYF. The chain links TRBV10-3 to TRBJ2-3, with 11 bases identical to TRBD2. The ends lost 0 bases at V and 4 bases at J; junction bases unmatched: 3. The CDR3 is 16 residues long. The germline V gene has CDR1 ENHRY and CDR2 SYGVKD.

This chain connects TRBV7-9 to TRBJ2-2, with D perhaps TRBD1 (5 bases). This CDR3 has 15 residues. V was clipped by 2 bases and J by 1 base, with 8 bases between them. The germline V gene encodes CDR1 SEHNR and CDR2 FQNEAQ (reference sequence). CDR3 nucleotides: TGTGCCAGCAGCTTAATCGGACAGAACACCGGGGAGCTGTTTTTT. Residues: CASSLIGQNTGELFF.

The chain recombines TRBV2 with TRBJ2-5; the match to TRBD1 covers 10 bases. V lost 5 bases to trimming and J lost 5 bases; unmatched junction nucleotides: 8. Per germline, CDR1 SNHLY and CDR2 FYNNEI. The CDR3 runs 15 residues. CDR3 in DNA: TGTGCCAGCAGTTCCGACAGGGGGCGTGAGGAGACCCAGTACTTC. This codes for CASSSDRGREETQYF. Together with reference TRBV2 and TRBJ2-5, the CDR3 gives the full variable domain: EPEVTQTPSHQVTQMGQEVILRCVPISNHLYFYWYRQILGQKVEFLVSFYNNEISEKSEIFDDQFSVERPDGSNFTLKIRSTKLEDSAMYFCASSSDRGREETQYFGPGTRLLVL.

Comment on this clone: The same CDR3 is also encoded by other DNA sequences in this sample. The V call is TRBV2, the J call TRBJ1-5; D call uncertain. CDR1 is SNHLY, CDR2 FYNNEI, per germline. Between the trimmed V and J ends, which lost 6 bases and 4 bases, there was a span of 10 bases. This CDR3 contains 13 residues. CDR3 region: CASRAGENQPQHF. The CDR3 bases are TGTGCCAGCAGGGCGGGAGAGAATCAGCCCCAGCATTTT. Variable domain in full (rest from reference TRBV2 and TRBJ1-5): EPEVTQTPSHQVTQMGQEVILRCVPISNHLYFYWYRQILGQKVEFLVSFYNNEISEKSEIFDDQFSVERPDGSNFTLKIRSTKLEDSAMYFCASRAGENQPQHFGDGTRLSIL.

This clone was seen once. The chain links TRBV4-2 to TRBJ2-4; D is undetermined. The CDR3 is 12 amino acids. V was cut by 1 base and J by 6 bases, with 4 bases left in between. Germline V gene data show CDR1 as LGHNA and CDR2 as YNFKEQ. The CDR3 protein is CASSQVGNIQYF. CDR3 DNA: TGTGCCAGCAGCCAAGTAGGAAACATTCAGTACTTC.

The chain recombines TRBV12-3 or TRBV12-4 with TRBJ2-5; 8 positions match TRBD2. With 7 bases clipped from V and 4 bases from J, the junction kept 5 bases outside the gene matches. The CDR3 contains 13 residues. The chain's CDR3 is CASTRGGGETQYF. As DNA, the CDR3 is TGTGCCAGCACCCGGGGGGGAGGAGAGACCCAGTACTTC.

The chain employs TRBV24-1 and TRBJ2-2; tentatively, D is TRBD1 or TRBD2 (7 bases each). Germline values: CDR1 KGHDR, CDR2 SFDVKD. Trimming removed 7 bases from V and 6 bases from J, with 11 bases in between. The CDR3 length is 13 residues. This chain's CDR3 is CATRGGGSGELFF. CDR3 sequence (DNA): TGTGCCACCAGGGGAGGGGGCTCCGGGGAGCTGTTTTTT.

The V gene is TRBV4-2, the J gene TRBJ1-2; D remains ambiguous. The CDR3 is 14 residues long. The germline CDR1 and CDR2 sequences are LGHNA and YNFKEQ. The V end was cut by 3 bases, the J end by 8 bases, with 16 bases between. The CDR3 DNA sequence: TGTGCCAGCAGCCATGCCCGTGAGGAATTCGGCTACACCTTC. Translated, it gives CASSHAREEFGYTF.

The chain combines TRBV10-1 with TRBJ1-1; 8 nucleotides line up with TRBD1. Germline assignment: CDR1 WNHNN and CDR2 SYGVQD (reference sequence). CDR3 size: 14 residues. Trimming at V came to 0 bases and at J to 7 bases, leaving 4 bases not matched to a gene. CDR3 bases: TGCGCCAGCAGTGAGTCTCTACAGGGGGGTGAAGCTTTCTTT. Residues: CASSESLQGGEAFF.

The V and J genes are TRBV6-2 or TRBV6-3 and TRBJ1-1, with a possible D match to TRBD1 (6 bases). Germline assignment: CDR1 MNHEY and CDR2 SVGEGT. The length of the CDR3 is 13 residues. V was cut by 6 bases and J by 5 bases, with 13 bases left in between. DNA of the CDR3: TGTGCCAGCAGCAATGGAGGGGGTACTGAAGCTTTCTTT. Translation gives CASSNGGGTEAFF.

The gene calls are TRBV13 and TRBJ1-2; 10 bases match TRBD1. The CDR3 extends over 17 amino acids. The germline V gene has CDR1 PRHDT and CDR2 FYEKMQ (reference sequence). The trim removed 0 bases at V and 2 bases at J, leaving 6 bases unmatched. The chain's CDR3 is CASSLGEGDRGNYGYTF. CDR3 DNA sequence: TGTGCCAGCAGCTTAGGCGAGGGGGACAGGGGAAACTATGGCTACACCTTC.

The chain carries TRBV29-1 and TRBJ2-5, with no clear D. The CDR3 is made up of 13 amino acids. Germline V CDR1 and CDR2: SQVTM, ANQGSEA. V lost 2 bases to trimming and J lost 5 bases, with 12 bases between them. The CDR3 spells CSVETHFRETQYF. For the CDR3, the DNA is TGCAGCGTTGAAACGCATTTCCGGGAGACCCAGTACTTC.

This clone has only one observation. The rearrangement uses TRBV25-1 and TRBJ2-5, with TRBD2 as a possible D gene (6 bases). The V end was cut by 2 bases, the J end by 3 bases, with 13 bases between. Germline V gene data show CDR1 as MGHDK and CDR2 as SYGVNS. This CDR3 is built from 15 residues. The CDR3 sequence is CASSEMAGTEETQYF. The CDR3 DNA reads TGTGCCAGCAGTGAAATGGCGGGGACGGAAGAGACCCAGTACTTC.

This chain uses TRBV6-5 with TRBJ2-7; no definite D call. The CDR3 contains 14 residues. Germline values: CDR1 MNHEY, CDR2 SVGAGI. Trimming removed 2 bases from V and 0 bases from J, with 8 bases in between. The CDR3, as DNA: TGTGCCAGCAGTTACAAGCTAACCTCCTACGAGCAGTACTTC. Translating it yields CASSYKLTSYEQYF.

The V and J genes are TRBV20-1 and TRBJ1-2; D remains unclear. The CDR3 sequence is 11 residues long. Germline CDR1 reads DFQATT; CDR2 reads SNEGSKA (reference sequence). V dropped 8 bases and J dropped 2 bases, with 9 bases sitting between them. In DNA form, the CDR3 reads TGCAGTCGCCAGTTGAACTATGGCTACACCTTC. Translating it yields CSRQLNYGYTF.

This clone was counted a single time. The chain couples TRBV29-1 to TRBJ2-5; D may be TRBD2 (7 bases). V lost 7 bases and J lost 1, with 16 bases in between. The CDR3 extends over 14 amino acids. Per the germline V gene, CDR1 is SQVTM and CDR2 is ANQGSEA. CDR3 nucleotide sequence: TGCAGCGCCCGGGGGAGGGGGATCCAAGAGACCCAGTACTTC. It specifies CSARGRGIQETQYF. The variable domain in full, completed from reference TRBV29-1 and TRBJ2-5, reads SAVISQKPSRDICQRGTSLTIQCQVDSQVTMMFWYRQQPGQSLTLIATANQGSEATYESGFVIDKFPISRPNLTFSTLTVSNMSPEDSSIYLCSARGRGIQETQYFGPGTRLLVL.